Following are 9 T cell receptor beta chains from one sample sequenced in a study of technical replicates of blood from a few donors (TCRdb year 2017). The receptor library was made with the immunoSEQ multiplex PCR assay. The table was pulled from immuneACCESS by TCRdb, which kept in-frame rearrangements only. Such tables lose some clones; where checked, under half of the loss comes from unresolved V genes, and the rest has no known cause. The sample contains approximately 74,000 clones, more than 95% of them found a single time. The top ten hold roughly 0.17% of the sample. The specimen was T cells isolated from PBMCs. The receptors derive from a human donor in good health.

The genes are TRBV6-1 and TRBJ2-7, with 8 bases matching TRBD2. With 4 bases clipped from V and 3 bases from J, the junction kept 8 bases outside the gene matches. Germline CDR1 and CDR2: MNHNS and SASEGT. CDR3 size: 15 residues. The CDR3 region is CASSAGGGPIYEQYF. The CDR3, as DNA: TGTGCCAGCAGTGCGGGGGGGGGCCCAATCTACGAGCAGTACTTC.

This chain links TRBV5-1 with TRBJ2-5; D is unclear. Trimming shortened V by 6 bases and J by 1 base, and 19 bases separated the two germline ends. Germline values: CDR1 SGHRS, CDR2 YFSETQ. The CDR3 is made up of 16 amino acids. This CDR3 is CASILGVSGAQETQYF. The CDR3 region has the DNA TGCGCCAGCATCCTAGGAGTCTCCGGCGCCCAAGAGACCCAGTACTTC. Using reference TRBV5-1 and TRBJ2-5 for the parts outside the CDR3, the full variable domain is KAGVTQTPRYLIKTRGQQVTLSCSPISGHRSVSWYQQTPGQGLQFLFEYFSETQRNKGNFPGRFSGRQFSNSRSEMNVSTLELGDSALYLCASILGVSGAQETQYFGPGTRLLVL.

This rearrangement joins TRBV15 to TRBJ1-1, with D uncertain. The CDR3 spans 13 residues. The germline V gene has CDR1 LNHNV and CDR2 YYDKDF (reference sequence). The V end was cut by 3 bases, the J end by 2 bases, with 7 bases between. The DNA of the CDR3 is TGTGCCACCAGCAGCCAAACTAACACTGAAGCTTTCTTT. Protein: CATSSQTNTEAFF. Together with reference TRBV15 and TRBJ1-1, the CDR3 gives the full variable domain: DAMVIQNPRYQVTQFGKPVTLSCSQTLNHNVMYWYQQKSSQAPKLLFHYYDKDFNNEADTPDNFQSRRPNTSFCFLDIRSPGLGDTAMYLCATSSQTNTEAFFGQGTRLTVV.

CDR3 protein: CASDAGPPEETQYF. Here the CDR3 DNA reads TGTGCCAGCGACGCAGGGCCACCAGAGGAGACCCAGTACTTC. This sequence joins TRBV2 and TRBJ2-5; maybe TRBD1 (5 bases). The CDR3 covers 14 residues. V dropped 8 bases and J dropped 5 bases, with 18 bases sitting between them. Germline lookup yields CDR1 SNHLY and CDR2 FYNNEI.

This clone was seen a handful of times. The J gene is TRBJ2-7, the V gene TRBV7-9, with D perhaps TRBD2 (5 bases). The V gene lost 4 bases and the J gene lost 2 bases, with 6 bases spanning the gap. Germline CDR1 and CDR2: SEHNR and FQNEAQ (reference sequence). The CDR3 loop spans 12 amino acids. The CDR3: CASSSGTYEQYF. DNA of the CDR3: TGTGCCAGCAGCTCGGGAACCTACGAGCAGTACTTC.

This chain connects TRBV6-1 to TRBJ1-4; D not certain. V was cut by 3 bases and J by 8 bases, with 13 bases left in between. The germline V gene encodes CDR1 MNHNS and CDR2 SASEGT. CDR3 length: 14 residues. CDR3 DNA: TGTGCCAGCAGTGACAGAGGTTATAGCGAAAAACTGTTTTTT. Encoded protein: CASSDRGYSEKLFF.

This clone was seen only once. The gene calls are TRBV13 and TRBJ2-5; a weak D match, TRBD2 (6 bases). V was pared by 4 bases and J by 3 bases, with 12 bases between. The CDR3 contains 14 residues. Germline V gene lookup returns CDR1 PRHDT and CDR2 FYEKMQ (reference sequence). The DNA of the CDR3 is TGTGCCAGCAGCTCCGCGGGACCCGAAGAGACCCAGTACTTC. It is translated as CASSSAGPEETQYF.

This CDR3 reads CASSLAAGGSETQYF. The CDR3 region has the DNA TGTGCCAGCAGCTTGGCCGCTGGGGGCTCGGAGACCCAGTACTTC. The V and J genes are TRBV5-4 and TRBJ2-5, with a weak D call TRBD1 (6 bases). The CDR3 loop spans 15 amino acids. Germline V CDR1 and CDR2: SGHNT, YYREEE (reference sequence). The ends were cut back, 0 bases at V and 5 bases at J, with 14 bases in the middle.

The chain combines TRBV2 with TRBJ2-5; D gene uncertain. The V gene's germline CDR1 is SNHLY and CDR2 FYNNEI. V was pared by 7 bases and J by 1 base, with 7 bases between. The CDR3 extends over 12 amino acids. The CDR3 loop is CASTRVQETQYF. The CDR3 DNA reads TGTGCCAGCACTAGAGTCCAAGAGACCCAGTACTTC.